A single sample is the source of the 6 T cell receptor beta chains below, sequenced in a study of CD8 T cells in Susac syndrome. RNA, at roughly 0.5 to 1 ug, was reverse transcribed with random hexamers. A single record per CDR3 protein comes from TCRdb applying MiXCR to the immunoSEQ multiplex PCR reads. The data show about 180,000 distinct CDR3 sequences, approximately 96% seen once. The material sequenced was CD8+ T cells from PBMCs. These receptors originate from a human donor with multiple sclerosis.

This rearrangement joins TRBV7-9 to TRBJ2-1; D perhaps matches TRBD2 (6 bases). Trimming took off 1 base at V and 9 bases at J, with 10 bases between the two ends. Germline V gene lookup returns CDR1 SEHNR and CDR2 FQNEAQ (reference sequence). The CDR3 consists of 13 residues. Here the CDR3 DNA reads TGTGCCAGCAGCTTAGGCTTGGGGGGTGAGCAGTTCTTC. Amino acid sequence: CASSLGLGGEQFF.

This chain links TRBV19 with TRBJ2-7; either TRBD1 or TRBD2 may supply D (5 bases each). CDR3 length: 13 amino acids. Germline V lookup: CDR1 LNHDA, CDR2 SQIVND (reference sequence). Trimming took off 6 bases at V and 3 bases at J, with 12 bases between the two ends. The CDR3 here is CASSLDSGYEQYF. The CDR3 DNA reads TGTGCCAGTAGCCTTGACAGCGGCTACGAGCAGTACTTC. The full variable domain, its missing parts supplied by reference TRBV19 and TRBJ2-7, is DGGITQSPKYLFRKEGQNVTLSCEQNLNHDAMYWYRQDPGQGLRLIYYSQIVNDFQKGDIAEGYSVSREKKESFPLTVTSAQKNPTAFYLCASSLDSGYEQYFGPGTRLTVT.

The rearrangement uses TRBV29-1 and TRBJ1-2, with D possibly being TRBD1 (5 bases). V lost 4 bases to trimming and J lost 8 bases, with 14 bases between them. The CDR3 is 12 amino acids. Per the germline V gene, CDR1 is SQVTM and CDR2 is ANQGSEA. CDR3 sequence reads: CSVVGTSGGYTF. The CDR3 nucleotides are TGCAGCGTTGTGGGGACCTCCGGGGGCTACACCTTC. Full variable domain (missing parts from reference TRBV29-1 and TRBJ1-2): SAVISQKPSRDICQRGTSLTIQCQVDSQVTMMFWYRQQPGQSLTLIATANQGSEATYESGFVIDKFPISRPNLTFSTLTVSNMSPEDSSIYLCSVVGTSGGYTFGSGTRLTVV.

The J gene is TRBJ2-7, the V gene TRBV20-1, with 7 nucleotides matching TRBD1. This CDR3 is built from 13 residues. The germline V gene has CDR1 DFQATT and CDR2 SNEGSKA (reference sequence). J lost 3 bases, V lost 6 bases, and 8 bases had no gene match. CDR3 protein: CSATGTVLYEQYF. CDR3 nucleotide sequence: TGCAGTGCGACCGGGACAGTTCTCTACGAGCAGTACTTC.

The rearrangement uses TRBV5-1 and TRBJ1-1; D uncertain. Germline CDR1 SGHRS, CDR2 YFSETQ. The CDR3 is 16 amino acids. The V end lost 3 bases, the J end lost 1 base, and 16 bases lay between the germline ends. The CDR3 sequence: CASSWTLRTQNTEAFF. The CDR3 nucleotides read TGCGCCAGCAGCTGGACTCTGAGGACCCAGAACACTGAAGCTTTCTTT. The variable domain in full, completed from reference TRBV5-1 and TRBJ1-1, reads KAGVTQTPRYLIKTRGQQVTLSCSPISGHRSVSWYQQTPGQGLQFLFEYFSETQRNKGNFPGRFSGRQFSNSRSEMNVSTLELGDSALYLCASSWTLRTQNTEAFFGQGTRLTVV.

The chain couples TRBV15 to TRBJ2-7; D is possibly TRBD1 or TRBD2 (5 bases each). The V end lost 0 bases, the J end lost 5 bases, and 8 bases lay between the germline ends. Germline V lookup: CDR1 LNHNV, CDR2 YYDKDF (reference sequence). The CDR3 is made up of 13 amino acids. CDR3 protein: CATSRDRGHEQYF. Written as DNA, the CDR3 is TGTGCCACCAGCAGAGACCGGGGCCACGAGCAGTACTTC.